Included here is one T cell receptor beta chain sequence, with context. The data belong to a study of blood T cell repertoires in COVID-19. Overall study context: Nucleic acid was either cDNA or gDNA, and it came from T cells, B-cell-depleted T cells, or PBMCs.

Generated by immunoSEQ multiplex PCR, the TCRdb table keeps only in-frame clones and is missing some. Counted here are 130,000 or so clones, roughly 89% occurring once; the ten biggest clones make up roughly 18%. This receptor was obtained from a man aged 45-60 years with active or convalescent COVID-19. Sequenced sample: peripheral blood.

CDR3 DNA: TGCAGTGCTAGTTTCTCGGTGGGAGTGACAGATACGCAGTATTTT. Amino acids: CSASFSVGVTDTQYF. J is TRBJ2-3 and V is TRBV20-1; maybe TRBD2 (5 bases). V lost 3 bases and J lost 3, with 16 bases in between. CDR1 and CDR2 from the germline V gene are DFQATT and SNEGSKA (reference sequence). The CDR3 length is 15 residues.